Listed here are 12 T cell receptor beta chains from one sample, sequenced in a study of beta chain features in type 1 diabetes (dated 2018 in TCRdb). Library creation used the immunoSEQ multiplex PCR assay. The entire isolated RNA was reverse transcribed using the High Capacity cDNA Reverse Transcription Kit, and thus expressed TCRB transcripts were sequenced. The table was pulled from immuneACCESS by TCRdb, which kept in-frame rearrangements only. Such tables lose some clones; where checked, under half of the loss comes from unresolved V genes, and the rest has no known cause. The sample table lists about 250,000 clones, roughly an eighth of them with a count of one. Around 0.026% of the sample belongs to the ten largest clones. The sequenced sample was naive CD4+ T cells from blood. The sample's cell subset or site label is to be understood as: true naive CD4+ T cells. These TCRs come from a woman aged 40-49 years in good health.

V gene TRBV5-4 combines with J gene TRBJ2-3; D may be TRBD2 (6 bases). Germline CDR1 is SGHNT and CDR2 is YYREEE (reference sequence). Trimming took 1 base from V and 1 from J, leaving 16 bases between them. The CDR3 runs 17 residues. The CDR3, as DNA: TGTGCCAGCAGCTTGTTTTCCGCGGGGACCCGCACAGATACGCAGTATTTT. Protein: CASSLFSAGTRTDTQYF.

This clone has more than one count but fewer than ten. V usage is TRBV9 and J usage is TRBJ1-2; D is perhaps TRBD1 (5 bases). CDR1 and CDR2 (germline): SGDLS, YYNGEE. The CDR3 is 17 amino acids. Trimming took off 0 bases at V and 2 bases at J, with 17 bases between the two ends. The CDR3 loop is CASSVASTLGGNYGYTF. DNA of the CDR3: TGTGCCAGCAGCGTAGCCAGTACCTTGGGGGGGAACTATGGCTACACCTTC. The variable domain in full, with the rest retrieved from reference TRBV9 and TRBJ1-2, is DSGVTQTPKHLITATGQRVTLRCSPRSGDLSVYWYQQSLDQGLQFLIQYYNGEERAKGNILERFSAQQFPDLHSELNLSSLELGDSALYFCASSVASTLGGNYGYTFGSGTRLTVV.

This clone showed up just a few times. The CDR3 region has the DNA TGTGCCAGCTCACCATTAGGGCTAGCGGCGAGACGGAGCTCCTACAATGAGCAGTTCTTC. The encoded protein is CASSPLGLAARRSSYNEQFF. The rearrangement links TRBV18 to TRBJ2-1, with 7 bases fitting TRBD2. There are 20 residues in the CDR3. Losses at the gene ends were 2 bases for V and 0 bases for J; bases not matched to a gene: 16. Germline V gene sequence: CDR1 KGHSH, CDR2 LQKENI.

This clone has only a few counts. The same CDR3 also results from other DNA sequences found in this sample. The rearrangement links TRBV5-1 to TRBJ1-3, with D uncertain. V was shortened by 0 bases and J by 1 base, with 5 bases between the two germline ends. This CDR3 spans 14 amino acids. Germline CDR1 reads SGHRS; CDR2 reads YFSETQ. The CDR3 nucleotides read TGCGCCAGCAGCTTGGACTCGTCTGGAAACACCATATATTTT. This codes for CASSLDSSGNTIYF.

The rearrangement joins TRBV27 to TRBJ2-3, with D perhaps matching TRBD1 (5 bases). This CDR3 has 15 amino acids. From germline, CDR1 is MNHEY and CDR2 SMNVEV (reference sequence). The V and J ends lost 4 bases and 2 bases respectively, with 13 bases between them. The CDR3 DNA reads TGTGCCAGCAGTTCAGACAGCGTACTCACAGATACGCAGTATTTT. Its protein is CASSSDSVLTDTQYF.

This clone has only a few counts. This chain uses TRBV7-2 with TRBJ1-1, with a weak D call TRBD1 (6 bases). The germline V gene has CDR1 SGHTA and CDR2 FQGNSA. Trimming cost V 0 bases and J 5 bases, with 10 bases left between them. CDR3 size: 14 residues. This chain's CDR3 is CASSLAGQGTEAFF. DNA for the CDR3: TGTGCCAGCAGCTTAGCTGGGCAGGGGACTGAAGCTTTCTTT.

This clone was recorded a few times. The chain links TRBV5-1 to TRBJ1-4, with D hard to call. CDR3 size: 14 residues. Germline assignment: CDR1 SGHRS and CDR2 YFSETQ. Trimming shortened V by 4 bases and J by 6 bases, and 13 bases separated the two germline ends. CDR3 bases: TGCGCCAGCAGCAGCGGGGAACGTTATGAAAAACTGTTTTTT. Encoded protein: CASSSGERYEKLFF.

About this clone itself: An end of the junction does not agree with germline; a read error may underlie this. V is TRBV7-7 and J is TRBJ2-3; 9 bases agree with TRBD1. The CDR3 consists of 16 residues. From germline, CDR1 is SSHAT and CDR2 FNYEAQ (reference sequence). This CDR3 is CASSAGTGSRTDTQYF. The CDR3 nucleotides are TGTGCTAGCAGCGCCGGGACAGGGAGTAGGACAGATACGCAGTATTTT.

The rearrangement joins TRBV7-9 to TRBJ1-1; unclear D gene. Between the trimmed V and J ends, which lost 7 bases and 5 bases, there was a span of 8 bases. Germline CDR1 SEHNR, CDR2 FQNEAQ (reference sequence). This CDR3 has 11 amino acids. CDR3 coding DNA: TGTGCCAGCACCCGCGCGACTGAAGCTTTCTTT. It is translated as CASTRATEAFF.

The rearrangement links TRBV7-9 to TRBJ2-1; D is uncertain. CDR3 length equals 11 residues. V gave up 4 bases and J gave up 9 bases, with 7 bases separating them. Germline CDR1 SEHNR, CDR2 FQNEAQ (reference sequence). The CDR3 DNA is TGTGCCAGCAGCTCCCGCGGTGAGCAGTTCTTC. Its translation is CASSSRGEQFF.

This clone occurred a few times. The chain uses TRBV5-1 and TRBJ2-2; 7 bases map to TRBD1. Germline V lookup: CDR1 SGHRS, CDR2 YFSETQ. CDR3 length equals 16 residues. Losses at the gene ends were 5 bases for V and 0 bases for J; bases not matched to a gene: 7. The DNA for the CDR3 is TGCGCCAGCAGGCGAGTAGGACAGGCGAACACCGGGGAGCTGTTTTTT. Protein: CASRRVGQANTGELFF. Drawing the rest from reference TRBV5-1 and TRBJ2-2, the complete variable domain is KAGVTQTPRYLIKTRGQQVTLSCSPISGHRSVSWYQQTPGQGLQFLFEYFSETQRNKGNFPGRFSGRQFSNSRSEMNVSTLELGDSALYLCASRRVGQANTGELFFGEGSRLTVL.

This rearrangement joins TRBV7-2 to TRBJ2-7; unclear D gene. V lost 5 bases, J lost 2 bases, and 13 bases lay in between. The germline CDR1 and CDR2 sequences are SGHTA and FQGNSA. This CDR3 spans 14 amino acids. The DNA for the CDR3 is TGTGCCAGCAGCACCCGACAAGTACCCTACGAGCAGTACTTC. Its translation: CASSTRQVPYEQYF.